The 30 T cell receptor beta chains given below trace back to one sample, sequenced in a study of blood T cell repertoires in COVID-19. The assay was immunoSEQ multiplex PCR, and TCRdb's table has in-frame clones only and misses some. This table holds approximately 240,000 clones, about 89% found once. Specimen: PBMCs or T cells enriched from blood (not recorded which). Receptors originate from a woman aged 18-29 years who had recovered from COVID-19.

The rearrangement uses TRBV9 and TRBJ2-7; 11 nucleotides match TRBD2. V was pared by 7 bases and J by 7 bases, with 1 base of the junction left unmatched. The CDR3 length is 11 residues. The germline gives CDR1 SGDLS, CDR2 YYNGEE. CDR3 amino acids: CASGTSGEQYF. For the CDR3, the DNA is TGTGCCAGCGGGACTAGCGGTGAGCAGTACTTC.

This sequence joins TRBV19 and TRBJ2-3, with 9 bases identical to TRBD2. The V gene end was trimmed by 5 bases and the J gene end by 5 bases; junction bases not matched to a gene: 2. Germline V gives CDR1 LNHDA, CDR2 SQIVND (reference sequence). The CDR3 covers 13 residues. The CDR3 coding sequence is TGTGCCAGTAGTGTAGCGGGGGAAGATACGCAGTATTTT. This encodes CASSVAGEDTQYF. Variable domain in full (rest from reference TRBV19 and TRBJ2-3): DGGITQSPKYLFRKEGQNVTLSCEQNLNHDAMYWYRQDPGQGLRLIYYSQIVNDFQKGDIAEGYSVSREKKESFPLTVTSAQKNPTAFYLCASSVAGEDTQYFGPGTRLTVL.

This chain uses TRBV27 with TRBJ1-4; D perhaps matches TRBD1 (6 bases). V dropped 6 bases and J dropped 7 bases, with 15 bases sitting between them. This CDR3 has 14 amino acids. Germline V gene sequence: CDR1 MNHEY, CDR2 SMNVEV (reference sequence). The CDR3 DNA reads as TGTGCCAGCAGCAGGGGAAGGAGAATTGAAAAACTGTTTTTT. This codes for CASSRGRRIEKLFF.

The chain employs TRBV7-2 and TRBJ1-1; D is unclear. V lost 5 bases and J 0 bases, leaving 10 bases between the germline ends. There are 14 residues in the CDR3. Germline V gene lookup returns CDR1 SGHTA and CDR2 FQGNSA. CDR3 bases: TGTGCCAGCAGCGCGGGCCCAATGAACACTGAAGCTTTCTTT. Translating it yields CASSAGPMNTEAFF.

The gene calls are TRBV15 and TRBJ2-5; 10 nucleotides align to TRBD2. The CDR3 is 16 residues long. The germline gives CDR1 LNHNV, CDR2 YYDKDF (reference sequence). Losses at the gene ends were 1 base for V and 3 bases for J; bases not matched to a gene: 5. The CDR3 protein is CATSRAPSGGKETQYF. CDR3 nucleotide sequence: TGTGCCACCAGCAGAGCGCCTAGCGGGGGAAAAGAGACCCAGTACTTC.

The V gene is TRBV19, the J gene TRBJ2-3; 8 nucleotides agree with TRBD1. The germline gives CDR1 LNHDA, CDR2 SQIVND (reference sequence). Germline trimming cut 5 bases from V and 4 bases from J; bases unmatched to any gene: 8. This CDR3 region has 15 residues. CDR3 loop: CASSLGQGGADTQYF. Written as DNA, the CDR3 is TGTGCCAGTAGTCTCGGACAGGGTGGTGCAGATACGCAGTATTTT. The variable domain in full, completed from reference TRBV19 and TRBJ2-3, reads DGGITQSPKYLFRKEGQNVTLSCEQNLNHDAMYWYRQDPGQGLRLIYYSQIVNDFQKGDIAEGYSVSREKKESFPLTVTSAQKNPTAFYLCASSLGQGGADTQYFGPGTRLTVL.

The chain is built from TRBV3-1 (or the pseudogene TRBV3-2) and TRBJ2-3; tentatively, D is TRBD2 (5 bases). Germline V gene lookup returns CDR1 LGHDT and CDR2 YNNKEL (reference sequence). Trimming took off 1 base at V and 6 bases at J, with 17 bases between the two ends. This CDR3 has 16 residues. CDR3 residues: CASSQAGLSYRDTQYF. In DNA form, the CDR3 reads TGTGCCAGCAGCCAAGCCGGACTTTCATACCGGGATACGCAGTATTTT.

The chain recombines TRBV6-5 with TRBJ1-2; possible D gene TRBD1, 6 bases. From germline, CDR1 is MNHEY and CDR2 SVGAGI. The CDR3 is 14 residues long. The V end was cut by 2 bases, the J end by 4 bases, with 11 bases between. CDR3 in DNA: TGTGCCAGCAGTTACCGGACAGTCCTCTATGGCTACACCTTC. Translation gives CASSYRTVLYGYTF.

The genes are TRBV9 and TRBJ2-3; 7 bases agree with TRBD2. Germline loops: CDR1 SGDLS, CDR2 YYNGEE. This CDR3 is 15 amino acids long. J lost 6 bases, V lost 4 bases, and 11 bases had no gene match. The CDR3: CASSLESTSQDTQYF. CDR3 coding DNA: TGTGCCAGCAGCCTCGAATCGACTAGCCAGGATACGCAGTATTTT.

The chain couples TRBV18 to TRBJ2-1; TRBD1 is a possible D gene (6 bases). Germline V gene data show CDR1 as KGHSH and CDR2 as LQKENI. The germline V and J ends were trimmed by 9 bases and 5 bases, with 14 bases remaining between them. The length of the CDR3 is 13 residues. The CDR3 DNA follows: TGTGCCAGTAAAACAGGGCAGAACAATGAGCAGTTCTTC. Translation: CASKTGQNNEQFF. Full variable domain (rest looked up from reference TRBV18 and TRBJ2-1): NAGVMQNPRHLVRRRGQEARLRCSPMKGHSHVYWYRQLPEEGLKFMVYLQKENIIDESGMPKERFSAEFPKEGPSILRIQQVVRGDSAAYFCASKTGQNNEQFFGPGTRLTVL.

This chain links TRBV5-1 with TRBJ2-2; maybe TRBD1 (5 bases). The CDR3 runs to 14 residues. Germline V gene data show CDR1 as SGHRS and CDR2 as YFSETQ. The germline V and J ends were trimmed by 6 bases and 5 bases, with 14 bases remaining between them. Here the CDR3 reads CASTGQPGTGELFF. As DNA, the CDR3 is TGCGCCAGCACCGGACAACCTGGGACCGGGGAGCTGTTTTTT. The full variable domain, with the rest looked up from reference TRBV5-1 and TRBJ2-2, is KAGVTQTPRYLIKTRGQQVTLSCSPISGHRSVSWYQQTPGQGLQFLFEYFSETQRNKGNFPGRFSGRQFSNSRSEMNVSTLELGDSALYLCASTGQPGTGELFFGEGSRLTVL.

This chain connects TRBV6-5 to TRBJ1-2, with TRBD1 matching over 8 bases. V was pared by 7 bases and J by 2 bases, with 9 bases of the junction left unmatched. This CDR3 has 15 amino acids. Looked up from germline, CDR1 is MNHEY and CDR2 is SVGAGI. The DNA of the CDR3 is TGTGCCAGCACCCTAGGGACAGGCGTGAACTATGGCTACACCTTC. Translated: CASTLGTGVNYGYTF.

This clone came up once. DNA of the CDR3: TGTGCCAGTAGTACCGGGACAGGGGCCATGAACACTGAAGCTTTCTTT. Translating it yields CASSTGTGAMNTEAFF. The rearrangement links TRBV19 to TRBJ1-1; 10 bases align to TRBD1. The J segment lost 0 bases and the V segment lost 4 bases, leaving 5 bases of the junction unmatched. Germline V gives CDR1 LNHDA, CDR2 SQIVND (reference sequence). CDR3 length equals 16 residues.

The chain links TRBV28 to TRBJ1-2; the D gene is possibly TRBD1 (5 bases). Trimming took off 5 bases at V and 6 bases at J, with 16 bases between the two ends. CDR3 length equals 14 residues. Germline lookup yields CDR1 MDHEN and CDR2 SYDVKM. Here the CDR3 reads CASSAHRSYDGYTF. The CDR3 DNA reads as TGTGCCAGCAGTGCTCACAGGTCCTATGATGGCTACACCTTC.

This clone was recorded once. This chain uses TRBV25-1 with TRBJ2-5; D not certain. Trimming stripped 2 bases from V and 5 bases from J, with 9 bases between. The CDR3 covers 13 residues. CDR1 and CDR2 from the germline V gene are MGHDK and SYGVNS. DNA for the CDR3: TGTGCCAGCAGTGAACCCTTCAGGGAGACCCAGTACTTC. This translates into CASSEPFRETQYF.

The chain's CDR3 is CASSYSITGNGELFF. The DNA of the CDR3 is TGTGCCAGCAGTTACTCGATAACGGGGAACGGGGAGCTGTTTTTT. The chain recombines TRBV6-5 with TRBJ2-2, with D possibly being TRBD2 (5 bases). Germline CDR1 MNHEY, CDR2 SVGAGI. The V end was cut by 0 bases, the J end by 7 bases, with 12 bases between. This CDR3 contains 15 residues.

The chain is built from TRBV29-1 and TRBJ1-1; no firm D call. The CDR3 spans 13 residues. V shed 0 bases and J shed 4 bases, with 9 bases lying between them. Germline lookup yields CDR1 SQVTM and CDR2 ANQGSEA. As DNA, the CDR3 is TGCAGCGTTGAAGAAAAGGAGGCCACTGAAGCTTTCTTT. This codes for CSVEEKEATEAFF.

This clone is a singleton in its sample. The chain recombines TRBV7-3 with TRBJ1-1; TRBD1 might be the D (5 bases). Germline CDR1 SGHTA, CDR2 FQGTGA. Trimming took off 3 bases at V and 4 bases at J, with 9 bases between the two ends. This CDR3 is built from 13 residues. CDR3 bases: TGTGCCAGCAGCTTGTCCGGGGGCACTGAAGCTTTCTTT. This encodes CASSLSGGTEAFF.

The rearrangement joins TRBV7-2 to TRBJ1-1; the match to TRBD1 covers 8 bases. CDR3 length: 13 amino acids. V shed 5 bases, J shed 4 bases, and the junction held 3 bases outside the gene matches. Germline-derived CDR1 and CDR2 are SGHTA and FQGNSA. The CDR3 protein is CASSRGQGTEAFF. The CDR3 nucleotides are TGTGCCAGCAGCCGCGGACAGGGCACTGAAGCTTTCTTT. Full variable domain (remainder filled in from reference TRBV7-2 and TRBJ1-1): GAGVSQSPSNKVTEKGKDVELRCDPISGHTALYWYRQSLGQGLEFLIYFQGNSAPDKSGLPSDRFSAERTGGSVSTLTIQRTQQEDSAVYLCASSRGQGTEAFFGQGTRLTVV.

This chain connects TRBV7-8 to TRBJ2-7, with D perhaps TRBD2 (6 bases). Germline V CDR1 and CDR2: SGHVS, FQNEAQ. This CDR3 region has 14 residues. V shed 5 bases and J shed 2 bases, with 13 bases lying between them. CDR3 sequence (DNA): TGTGCCAGCAGCGGGCCGGGACTTCCCTACGAGCAGTACTTC. Translating gives CASSGPGLPYEQYF.

V gene TRBV18 combines with J gene TRBJ1-1; tentative D call: TRBD1 (5 bases). Deletions cut 6 bases from V and 1 base from J, with 12 bases between. The germline V gene has CDR1 KGHSH and CDR2 LQKENI. The CDR3 is made up of 14 amino acids. The CDR3 region is CASSPGSGNTEAFF. In nucleotides, the CDR3 is TGTGCCAGCTCTCCAGGGAGCGGGAACACTGAAGCTTTCTTT.

The chain is built from TRBV13 and TRBJ2-2, with TRBD2 identical over 12 bases. CDR3 length equals 19 residues. The J segment lost 0 bases and the V segment lost 4 bases, leaving 9 bases of the junction unmatched. Germline-derived CDR1 and CDR2 are PRHDT and FYEKMQ (reference sequence). The CDR3 bases are TGTGCCAGCAGCTCCCGAGCGGGACTAGCGGGCCCGAACACCGGGGAGCTGTTTTTT. Encoded protein: CASSSRAGLAGPNTGELFF.

The table lists this clone with a few counts. CDR3 DNA sequence: TGTGCCAGCAGCCAAGGCGGACAGGGTAAAACCGGGGAGCTGTTTTTT. As protein: CASSQGGQGKTGELFF. The chain couples TRBV3-1 (or the pseudogene TRBV3-2) to TRBJ2-2; 8 bases are shared with TRBD1. Germline values: CDR1 LGHDT, CDR2 YNNKEL (reference sequence). Germline trimming cut 1 base from V and 5 bases from J; bases unmatched to any gene: 6. This CDR3 is built from 16 residues.

The V and J genes are TRBV10-1 and TRBJ2-1; TRBD2 matches 8 bases. CDR3 length: 13 residues. Germline V gene sequence: CDR1 WNHNN, CDR2 SYGVQD (reference sequence). Trimming removed 5 bases from V and 8 bases from J; junction bases left unmatched: 5. DNA for the CDR3: TGCGCCAGCAGTATCGGACTAGCCTATGAGCAGTTCTTC. Its translation: CASSIGLAYEQFF.

The V and J genes are TRBV27 and TRBJ2-7, with 8 bases that match TRBD1. Germline CDR1 is MNHEY and CDR2 is SMNVEV (reference sequence). There are 14 residues in the CDR3. The trim removed 1 base at V and 6 bases at J, leaving 5 bases unmatched. The CDR3 here is CASSLWNRGAEQYF. The DNA of the CDR3 is TGTGCCAGCAGTTTATGGAACAGGGGGGCCGAGCAGTACTTC.

The chain couples TRBV10-3 to TRBJ2-3, with TRBD2 matching 8 bases. The ends lost 0 bases at V and 1 base at J; junction bases unmatched: 6. Germline V lookup: CDR1 ENHRY, CDR2 SYGVKD. CDR3 length: 17 residues. CDR3 residues: CAISESGGRRGTDTQYF. The CDR3 DNA is TGTGCCATCAGTGAGTCGGGCGGGAGGAGGGGCACAGATACGCAGTATTTT.

The V and J genes are TRBV10-3 and TRBJ1-2; 9 bases line up with TRBD1. The ends lost 0 bases at V and 13 bases at J; junction bases unmatched: 3. The CDR3 runs 12 residues. Germline loops: CDR1 ENHRY, CDR2 SYGVKD. The CDR3 nucleotides read TGTGCCATCAGTGAGTCGGACAGGGGATCCACCTTC. Translation: CAISESDRGSTF.

The chain is built from TRBV7-2 and TRBJ2-7; D possibly corresponds to TRBD1 (7 bases). The V end lost 5 bases, the J end lost 0 bases, and 11 bases lay between the germline ends. The CDR3 is made up of 14 amino acids. Germline V CDR1 and CDR2: SGHTA, FQGNSA. Here the CDR3 reads CASSQGGNSYEQYF. DNA of the CDR3: TGTGCCAGCAGCCAGGGGGGCAACTCCTACGAGCAGTACTTC.

Only one count was recorded for this clone. This sequence joins TRBV29-1 and TRBJ2-2; weak D call: TRBD2 (5 bases). Trimming left V 3 bases short and J 0 bases short, with 11 bases between. Germline CDR1 is SQVTM and CDR2 is ANQGSEA. There are 15 residues in the CDR3. CDR3 bases: TGCAGCGTTGATCTGGACTCCGCGAACACCGGGGAGCTGTTTTTT. Its translation: CSVDLDSANTGELFF.

The chain uses TRBV11-2 and TRBJ1-1; a possible D gene is TRBD1 (5 bases). CDR3 size: 12 residues. Germline lookup yields CDR1 SGHAT and CDR2 FQNNGV. V lost 11 bases and J 1 base, leaving 11 bases between the germline ends. The CDR3 DNA sequence: TGTGCCTCCAGGGAAGCGAACACTGAAGCTTTCTTT. Residues: CASREANTEAFF.